These T cell receptor beta chains were read from a single sample in a study of T cell repertoires in cytomegalovirus infection. One entry per CDR3 protein, called by TCRdb with MiXCR from the reads. The sample records 300,000 to 400,000 distinct CDR3 sequences, around 18% being singletons. The sequencing sample was made of PBMCs. These receptors originate from a human donor in good health (CMV status not recorded). Some clones in this sample may be carry-over from other donors' samples. Both conserved end residues are part of each CDR3. A D gene is named only where the DNA matches it firmly. A clone size is listed for some rows: how often the clone was seen (once, few, many), or a class if it is expanded.

TRBV4-3	TRBJ2-7	TRBD1	many	TGCGCCAGCAGCCAGTCCGGGACAGGCGAAACCTACGAGCAGTACTTC	CASSQSGTGETYEQYF
TRBV5-6	TRBJ1-2	NA	NA	TGTGCCAGCAGAGCCGACAGGCACTATGGCTACACCTTC	CASRADRHYGYTF
TRBV5-4	TRBJ1-1	NA	NA	TGTGCCAGCAGCTTGGTTGGCAGGGCGAACACTGAAGCTTTCTTT	CASSLVGRANTEAFF
TRBV19	TRBJ2-3	NA	NA	TGTGCCAGTAGGGAGGGGCTGAGCACAGATACGCAGTATTTT	CASREGLSTDTQYF
TRBV12-3/TRBV12-4	TRBJ1-2	NA	NA	TGTGCCAGCGGAATCCGGGACGCAACAAGGGGTGGCTACACCTTC	CASGIRDATRGGYTF
TRBV14	TRBJ2-1	NA	NA	TGTGCCAGCAGCCAACCGGGACTTGGGGACTACAATGAGCAGTTCTTC	CASSQPGLGDYNEQFF
TRBV18	TRBJ1-3	NA	many	TGTGCCAGCTCACCTGACAACTCTGGAAACACCATATATTTT	CASSPDNSGNTIYF
TRBV6-2/TRBV6-3	TRBJ1-5	NA	few	TGTGCCAGCAGGCCCCTACAGGGATGGCCCCAGCATTTT	CASRPLQGWPQHF
TRBV3-1	TRBJ1-4	NA	few	TGTGCCAGCAGCCGACGCCAGATGGATGAAAAACTGTTTTTT	CASSRRQMDEKLFF
TRBV3-1	TRBJ2-5	NA	NA	TGTGCCAGCAGCCAAGATCTTATGTTTCGGTTGGGTTTACAAGAGACCCAGTACTTC	CASSQDLMFRLGLQETQYF
TRBV7-8	TRBJ2-2	TRBD1	NA	TGTGCCAGCAGCGGGGGACAGGGTTCATCGAACACCGGGGAGCTGTTTTTT	CASSGGQGSSNTGELFF
TRBV19	TRBJ2-1	TRBD1	NA	TGTGCCAGTAGCATCGACAGGGGGCGGAATGAGCAGTTCTTC	CASSIDRGRNEQFF
TRBV12-3/TRBV12-4	TRBJ1-3	NA	NA	TGTGCCAGCAGTCCTAGACGGGTCTCCGGTCGAAACACCATATATTTT	CASSPRRVSGRNTIYF
TRBV7-2	TRBJ2-1	NA	many	TGTGCCATACGGAGAGGAGGCTATCGTGCGGGGGAGCAGTTCTTC	CAIRRGGYRAGEQFF
TRBV25-1	TRBJ2-3	NA	few	TGTGCCAGCAGTGACCCCCGGCCCAACACAGATACGCAGTATTTT	CASSDPRPNTDTQYF
TRBV7-2	TRBJ2-7	NA	many	TGTGCCAGCAGCTTCCGGACAGTCCCGGGGGAGCAGTACTTC	CASSFRTVPGEQYF
TRBV10-3	TRBJ2-1	NA	NA	TGTGCCATCAGTGGTGACGGATACTACAATGAGCAGTTCTTC	CAISGDGYYNEQFF
TRBV2	TRBJ2-2	TRBD1	NA	TGTGCCAGCAAAGAGGACAGGGGAACCGGGGAGCTGTTTTTT	CASKEDRGTGELFF
TRBV7-2	TRBJ1-1	NA	many	TGTGCCAGCAGCTCCATCGCGGGGGACGAAGCTTTCTTT	CASSSIAGDEAFF
TRBV20-1	TRBJ2-2	NA	NA	TGCAGTGCTCGCCACCGGGCCTCTACCGGGGAGCTGTTTTTT	CSARHRASTGELFF
TRBV5-4	TRBJ1-2	NA	NA	TGTGCCAGCAGCTTGGCCAGTTCGTCTAACTATGGCTACACCTTC	CASSLASSSNYGYTF
TRBV7-2	TRBJ2-5	TRBD2	NA	TGTGCCAGCATTCTGCGGGGGAGCAACCCGGAAGAGACCCAGTACTTC	CASILRGSNPEETQYF
TRBV11-2	TRBJ2-3	NA	NA	TGTGCCAGCAGACGTCTAGGACTTAGGGACACAGATACGCAGTATTTT	CASRRLGLRDTDTQYF
TRBV7-2	TRBJ1-1	NA	many	TGTGCCAGCAGCTTAAAGCAACTTTCCCGGACGATGAACACTGAAGCTTTCTTT	CASSLKQLSRTMNTEAFF
TRBV10-3	TRBJ2-2	NA	few	TGTGCCAAAAACGGAGGGGGCACCGGGGAGCTGTTTTTT	CAKNGGGTGELFF
TRBV7-9	TRBJ2-4	TRBD2	few	TGTGCCAGCAGCTTTTCCGGGAGGGAAAACATTCAGTACTTC	CASSFSGRENIQYF
TRBV4-3	TRBJ1-6	NA	NA	TGCGCCAGCAGCCAAGATGTCCGGGGTTATTCACCCCTCCACTTT	CASSQDVRGYSPLHF
TRBV10-3	TRBJ2-3	NA	few	TGTGCCATCAGTGAGTCGGGTGGGGATACGCAGTATTTT	CAISESGGDTQYF
TRBV2	TRBJ2-5	TRBD2	NA	TGTGCCAGCAGGGAAGAAGCGGGAGGGTACCAAGAGACCCAGTACTTC	CASREEAGGYQETQYF
TRBV11-2	TRBJ1-6	NA	few	TGTGCCAGCAGCTTATTGGCAGTGGGTTATAATTCACCCCTCCACTTT	CASSLLAVGYNSPLHF
TRBV7-2	TRBJ1-5	NA	NA	TGTGCCAGCAGCTTAGGAACAGGGACTCAGCCCCAGCATTTT	CASSLGTGTQPQHF
TRBV12-3/TRBV12-4	TRBJ2-1	TRBD2	many	TGTGCCAGCAGAGCTAGCGGGAGTATTGATGAGCAGTTCTTC	CASRASGSIDEQFF
TRBV20-1	TRBJ1-5	NA	many	TGCAGTGCCAGTCTGGGTCAGCCCCAGCATTTT	CSASLGQPQHF
TRBV2	TRBJ1-1	NA	NA	TGTGCCAGCCGGGGTGGGGTGCCAACCTACATGAACACTGAAGCTTTCTTT	CASRGGVPTYMNTEAFF
TRBV19	TRBJ2-7	NA	NA	TGTGCCAGTACCGGGGGCGCGGGAACCTACGAGCAGTACTTC	CASTGGAGTYEQYF
TRBV12-3/TRBV12-4	TRBJ1-6	NA	NA	TGTGCCAGCACCCTTGAAAGCTCCTATAATTCACCCCTCCACTTT	CASTLESSYNSPLHF